This T cell receptor (beta chain) was sequenced during a study of T cell repertoires in cytomegalovirus infection. Overall study context: Indications of both CMV infection and matching HLA type were provided by public TCR beta signatures.

Per germline, CDR1 SGHTA and CDR2 FQGNSA. CDR3 size: 15 residues. V lost 4 bases to trimming and J lost 4 bases; unmatched junction nucleotides: 3. TCRdb re-called the reads through MiXCR, storing one row per CDR3 protein. Of roughly 160,000 distinct CDR3 sequences listed, roughly 21% are singletons. With regard to this clonotype: Its matching antigen is unknown.

The sequence came from a human donor in good health (CMV status not recorded). Some clones in this sample may be carry-over from other donors' samples. The rearrangement joins TRBV7-2 to TRBJ2-1, with 11 bases fitting TRBD2. The material was CD8+ T cells from cultured PBMCs, obtained from culture after CMV antigen stimulation. The CDR3 DNA sequence: TGTGCCAGCAGCTCTAGCGGGAGGTTTTACAATGAGCAGTTCTTC. It specifies CASSSSGRFYNEQFF.